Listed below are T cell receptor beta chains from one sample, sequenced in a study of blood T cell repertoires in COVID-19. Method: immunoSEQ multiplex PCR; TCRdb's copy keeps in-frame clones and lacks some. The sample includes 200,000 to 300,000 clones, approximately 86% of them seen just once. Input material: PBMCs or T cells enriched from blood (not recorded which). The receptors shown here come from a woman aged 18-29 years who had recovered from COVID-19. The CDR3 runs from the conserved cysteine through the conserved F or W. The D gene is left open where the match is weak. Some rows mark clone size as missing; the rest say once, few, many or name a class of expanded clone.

cdr3_aa: CASSPGQGFYNSPLHF
cdr3_nt: TGTGCCAGTAGTCCCGGACAGGGCTTCTACAATTCACCCCTCCACTTT
clone_size: NA
j_call: TRBJ1-6
d_call: TRBD1
cdr3_length: 16
v_call: TRBV19

cdr3_aa: CASSNSWGRSSYEQYF
cdr3_nt: TGTGCCAGCAGCAACAGCTGGGGCAGGAGCTCCTACGAGCAGTACTTC
clone_size: NA
j_call: TRBJ2-7
d_call: NA
cdr3_length: 16
v_call: TRBV7-2

cdr3_aa: CARSEGVTQYF
cdr3_nt: TGTGCCCGGTCAGAAGGGGTGACCCAGTACTTC
clone_size: few
j_call: TRBJ2-5
d_call: NA
cdr3_length: 11
v_call: TRBV30

cdr3_aa: CASSLDSYNEQFF
cdr3_nt: TGTGCCAGCAGTTTGGACAGCTACAATGAGCAGTTCTTC
clone_size: NA
j_call: TRBJ2-1
d_call: NA
cdr3_length: 13
v_call: TRBV6-2/TRBV6-3

cdr3_aa: CASSVRDSTYEQYF
cdr3_nt: TGTGCCAGCAGCGTCCGGGACAGTACCTACGAGCAGTACTTC
clone_size: NA
j_call: TRBJ2-7
d_call: TRBD1
cdr3_length: 14
v_call: TRBV7-2

cdr3_aa: CASSLPQGFPPEAFF
cdr3_nt: TGTGCCAGCAGCTTGCCACAGGGGTTCCCGCCTGAAGCTTTCTTT
clone_size: NA
j_call: TRBJ1-1
d_call: TRBD1
cdr3_length: 15
v_call: TRBV5-6

cdr3_aa: CASSIYLTGSNYGYTF
cdr3_nt: TGTGCCAGTAGTATATATCTGACAGGGAGTAACTATGGCTACACCTTC
clone_size: NA
j_call: TRBJ1-2
d_call: TRBD1
cdr3_length: 16
v_call: TRBV19

cdr3_aa: CASRSGLAGTDTQYF
cdr3_nt: TGTGCCAGCAGGTCGGGACTAGCGGGAACAGATACGCAGTATTTT
clone_size: NA
j_call: TRBJ2-3
d_call: TRBD2
cdr3_length: 15
v_call: TRBV6-5

cdr3_aa: CASSRTSGNTGELFF
cdr3_nt: TGTGCCAGCAGCCGGACTAGCGGGAACACCGGGGAGCTGTTTTTT
clone_size: NA
j_call: TRBJ2-2
d_call: TRBD2
cdr3_length: 15
v_call: TRBV2

cdr3_aa: CASSLGQREQYF
cdr3_nt: TGTGCCAGCAGTTTAGGGCAGAGGGAGCAGTACTTC
clone_size: few
j_call: TRBJ2-7
d_call: NA
cdr3_length: 12
v_call: TRBV12-3/TRBV12-4

cdr3_aa: CSVSRDIAWETQYF
cdr3_nt: TGCAGCGTTAGCAGGGACATTGCTTGGGAGACCCAGTACTTC
clone_size: NA
j_call: TRBJ2-5
d_call: NA
cdr3_length: 14
v_call: TRBV29-1

cdr3_aa: CASSLGGESNTEAFF
cdr3_nt: TGCGCCAGCAGTCTAGGGGGGGAATCGAACACTGAAGCTTTCTTT
clone_size: NA
j_call: TRBJ1-1
d_call: NA
cdr3_length: 15
v_call: TRBV4-1

cdr3_aa: CASSLVRGLYNEQFF
cdr3_nt: TGTGCCAGCAGCTTGGTCAGGGGCCTCTACAATGAGCAGTTCTTC
clone_size: many
j_call: TRBJ2-1
d_call: NA
cdr3_length: 15
v_call: TRBV5-4

cdr3_aa: CASSLRGILDTQYF
cdr3_nt: TGTGCCAGCAGCTTAAGAGGGATCCTAGATACGCAGTATTTT
clone_size: once
j_call: TRBJ2-3
d_call: NA
cdr3_length: 14
v_call: TRBV7-3

cdr3_aa: CASSGPPRREIAYEQYF
cdr3_nt: TGTGCCAGCAGTGGACCACCCAGGCGGGAGATTGCCTACGAGCAGTACTTC
clone_size: NA
j_call: TRBJ2-7
d_call: TRBD2
cdr3_length: 17
v_call: TRBV6-1

cdr3_aa: CASSRNPGQPGHGYTF
cdr3_nt: TGTGCCAGCAGTAGAAATCCGGGACAGCCGGGGCATGGCTACACCTTC
clone_size: NA
j_call: TRBJ1-2
d_call: TRBD1
cdr3_length: 16
v_call: TRBV6-2/TRBV6-3

cdr3_aa: CASSDNIRDRGSGANVLTF
cdr3_nt: TGTGCCAGCAGCGATAATATCCGGGACAGGGGTTCTGGGGCCAACGTCCTGACTTTC
clone_size: NA
j_call: TRBJ2-6
d_call: TRBD1
cdr3_length: 19
v_call: TRBV9

cdr3_aa: CASSRETGTASTEAFF
cdr3_nt: TGTGCCAGCAGCCGTGAGACAGGGACCGCCAGCACTGAAGCTTTCTTT
clone_size: NA
j_call: TRBJ1-1
d_call: TRBD1
cdr3_length: 16
v_call: TRBV3-1/TRBV3-2

cdr3_aa: CASSPGLARSIEPSTDTQYF
cdr3_nt: TGTGCCAGCAGTCCCGGACTAGCCCGTTCCATAGAACCTAGCACAGATACGCAGTATTTT
clone_size: NA
j_call: TRBJ2-3
d_call: TRBD2
cdr3_length: 20
v_call: TRBV28

cdr3_aa: CASGREGQGNEKLFF
cdr3_nt: TGTGCTAGTGGCAGAGAGGGACAGGGGAATGAAAAACTGTTTTTT
clone_size: few
j_call: TRBJ1-4
d_call: TRBD1
cdr3_length: 15
v_call: TRBV12-5

cdr3_aa: CAWGDRGNQPQHF
cdr3_nt: TGTGCCTGGGGGGACAGGGGCAATCAGCCCCAGCATTTT
clone_size: NA
j_call: TRBJ1-5
d_call: TRBD1
cdr3_length: 13
v_call: TRBV30

cdr3_aa: CASSETRGRQNYGYTF
cdr3_nt: TGTGCCAGCAGTGAAACTAGGGGGCGGCAAAACTATGGCTACACCTTC
clone_size: once
j_call: TRBJ1-2
d_call: TRBD1
cdr3_length: 16
v_call: TRBV2

cdr3_aa: CASSEDSKRATGELFF
cdr3_nt: TGTGCCAGCAGCGAGGACAGCAAAAGGGCCACCGGGGAGCTGTTTTTT
clone_size: NA
j_call: TRBJ2-2
d_call: NA
cdr3_length: 16
v_call: TRBV5-5

cdr3_aa: CASSVDWAFYGYTF
cdr3_nt: TGTGCCAGCAGCGTAGATTGGGCTTTCTATGGCTACACCTTC
clone_size: NA
j_call: TRBJ1-2
d_call: NA
cdr3_length: 14
v_call: TRBV9

cdr3_aa: CASSRQEQANEKLFF
cdr3_nt: TGTGCCAGCAGCAGACAGGAGCAGGCTAATGAAAAACTGTTTTTT
clone_size: NA
j_call: TRBJ1-4
d_call: NA
cdr3_length: 15
v_call: TRBV11-3

cdr3_aa: CASSRSTDRVDGYTF
cdr3_nt: TGTGCCAGCAGCCGCAGTACCGACAGGGTGGATGGCTACACCTTC
clone_size: NA
j_call: TRBJ1-2
d_call: TRBD1
cdr3_length: 15
v_call: TRBV5-5

cdr3_aa: CASRTHRDGSPLHF
cdr3_nt: TGTGCCAGCAGGACCCACAGGGATGGTTCACCCCTCCACTTT
clone_size: NA
j_call: TRBJ1-6
d_call: NA
cdr3_length: 14
v_call: TRBV28

cdr3_aa: CASTTGNGANVLTF
cdr3_nt: TGTGCCAGCACCACAGGAAATGGGGCCAACGTCCTGACTTTC
clone_size: once
j_call: TRBJ2-6
d_call: NA
cdr3_length: 14
v_call: TRBV28

cdr3_aa: CASSQTGFALHF
cdr3_nt: TGTGCCAGCAGCCAGACAGGGTTCGCCCTCCACTTT
clone_size: once
j_call: TRBJ1-6
d_call: TRBD1
cdr3_length: 12
v_call: TRBV7-9

cdr3_aa: CASSLEGYEVAEAFF
cdr3_nt: TGTGCCAGCAGCTTAGAGGGGTATGAAGTCGCTGAAGCTTTCTTT
clone_size: NA
j_call: TRBJ1-1
d_call: NA
cdr3_length: 15
v_call: TRBV7-2

cdr3_aa: CASSTLDRDPNTEAFF
cdr3_nt: TGTGCCAGTAGTACCTTGGACAGGGATCCGAACACTGAAGCTTTCTTT
clone_size: NA
j_call: TRBJ1-1
d_call: TRBD1
cdr3_length: 16
v_call: TRBV19

cdr3_aa: CASSLGLAGRTDTQYF
cdr3_nt: TGTGCCAGCAGCTTAGGCCTAGCGGGCCGCACAGATACGCAGTATTTT
clone_size: NA
j_call: TRBJ2-3
d_call: TRBD2
cdr3_length: 16
v_call: TRBV7-3

cdr3_aa: CAWSWTSGYNEQFF
cdr3_nt: TGTGCCTGGAGTTGGACTAGTGGGTACAATGAGCAGTTCTTC
clone_size: NA
j_call: TRBJ2-1
d_call: TRBD2
cdr3_length: 14
v_call: TRBV30

cdr3_aa: CASSYNLGQGELSNQPQHF
cdr3_nt: TGTGCCAGCAGTTACAACCTGGGACAGGGGGAATTAAGCAATCAGCCCCAGCATTTT
clone_size: NA
j_call: TRBJ1-5
d_call: TRBD1
cdr3_length: 19
v_call: TRBV6-2/TRBV6-3

cdr3_aa: CASTATSGVEDTQYF
cdr3_nt: TGTGCCAGCACCGCGACTAGCGGGGTTGAAGATACGCAGTATTTT
clone_size: NA
j_call: TRBJ2-3
d_call: TRBD2
cdr3_length: 15
v_call: TRBV28

cdr3_aa: CASSLRGGRTEAFF
cdr3_nt: TGTGCCAGCAGTTTACGGGGGGGCAGGACTGAAGCTTTCTTT
clone_size: NA
j_call: TRBJ1-1
d_call: NA
cdr3_length: 14
v_call: TRBV27

cdr3_aa: CASSFRPVVSTDTQYF
cdr3_nt: TGTGCCAGCAGTTTCCGCCCGGTTGTTAGTACAGATACGCAGTATTTT
clone_size: NA
j_call: TRBJ2-3
d_call: NA
cdr3_length: 16
v_call: TRBV27

cdr3_aa: CASSQGTGEGTEAFF
cdr3_nt: TGTGCCAGCAGCCAGGGGACAGGGGAAGGCACTGAAGCTTTCTTT
clone_size: NA
j_call: TRBJ1-1
d_call: TRBD1
cdr3_length: 15
v_call: TRBV4-2

cdr3_aa: CASSYIVEAGELFF
cdr3_nt: TGTGCCAGCAGTTATATTGTCGAGGCCGGGGAGCTGTTTTTT
clone_size: NA
j_call: TRBJ2-2
d_call: NA
cdr3_length: 14
v_call: TRBV6-2/TRBV6-3

cdr3_aa: CASSLEWVQATNYGYTF
cdr3_nt: TGTGCCAGCAGCTTAGAATGGGTACAGGCCACTAACTATGGCTACACCTTC
clone_size: once
j_call: TRBJ1-2
d_call: NA
cdr3_length: 17
v_call: TRBV7-9

cdr3_aa: CASSSYRGRGAFF
cdr3_nt: TGTGCCAGCAGTTCCTACAGGGGTCGAGGAGCTTTCTTT
clone_size: NA
j_call: TRBJ1-1
d_call: TRBD1
cdr3_length: 13
v_call: TRBV27

cdr3_aa: CASTARLAPETQYF
cdr3_nt: TGTGCCAGCACCGCGAGACTAGCCCCTGAGACCCAGTACTTC
clone_size: NA
j_call: TRBJ2-5
d_call: TRBD2
cdr3_length: 14
v_call: TRBV7-9

cdr3_aa: CASSLGGGGHTEAFF
cdr3_nt: TGCGCCAGCAGCTTGGGAGGAGGGGGCCACACTGAAGCTTTCTTT
clone_size: NA
j_call: TRBJ1-1
d_call: TRBD1
cdr3_length: 15
v_call: TRBV5-1

cdr3_aa: CATSRDRDRAGNTIYF
cdr3_nt: TGTGCCACCAGCAGAGATCGGGACAGGGCTGGAAACACCATATATTTT
clone_size: NA
j_call: TRBJ1-3
d_call: TRBD1
cdr3_length: 16
v_call: TRBV15

cdr3_aa: CSVERQYTNTEAFF
cdr3_nt: TGCAGCGTTGAGAGACAGTACACGAACACTGAAGCTTTCTTT
clone_size: NA
j_call: TRBJ1-1
d_call: NA
cdr3_length: 14
v_call: TRBV29-1

cdr3_aa: CAWSGQGGGEQFF
cdr3_nt: TGTGCCTGGAGTGGACAGGGTGGAGGCGAGCAGTTCTTC
clone_size: NA
j_call: TRBJ2-1
d_call: TRBD1
cdr3_length: 13
v_call: TRBV30

cdr3_aa: CASSHPGGADQPQHF
cdr3_nt: TGTGCCAGCAGCCACCCGGGGGGGGCTGATCAGCCCCAGCATTTT
clone_size: NA
j_call: TRBJ1-5
d_call: NA
cdr3_length: 15
v_call: TRBV7-2

cdr3_aa: CASSLGGRELAGNEQFF
cdr3_nt: TGTGCCAGCAGCTTAGGCGGGCGTGAACTAGCGGGGAATGAGCAGTTCTTC
clone_size: NA
j_call: TRBJ2-1
d_call: TRBD2
cdr3_length: 17
v_call: TRBV11-3

cdr3_aa: CAWSVGASGGPPETQYF
cdr3_nt: TGTGCCTGGAGTGTAGGGGCTAGCGGGGGTCCCCCCGAGACCCAGTACTTC
clone_size: NA
j_call: TRBJ2-5
d_call: TRBD2
cdr3_length: 17
v_call: TRBV30

cdr3_aa: CASRRGQSGANVLTF
cdr3_nt: TGTGCCAGCAGAAGGGGGCAGTCTGGGGCCAACGTCCTGACTTTC
clone_size: once
j_call: TRBJ2-6
d_call: TRBD1
cdr3_length: 15
v_call: TRBV6-5

cdr3_aa: CASSIPDQPQHF
cdr3_nt: TGTGCCAGTAGTATACCCGATCAGCCCCAGCATTTT
clone_size: few
j_call: TRBJ1-5
d_call: NA
cdr3_length: 12
v_call: TRBV19

cdr3_aa: CASSYRENYEQYF
cdr3_nt: TGTGCCAGCAGTTACCGGGAGAACTACGAGCAGTACTTC
clone_size: NA
j_call: TRBJ2-7
d_call: NA
cdr3_length: 13
v_call: TRBV6-5